This TCR beta chain was found in a study of PD-L1 blockade in urothelial cancer. Looking at the study overall: Male sex and bladder-origin urothelial cancer were recorded for about 90% of the roughly 30 patients. The authors examined blood 3 weeks (second dose) and 6 weeks after treatment start.

The time point was: pretreatment peripheral blood. Patients in the study were battling locally advanced or metastatic urothelial carcinoma. This CDR3 is built from 14 residues. V shed 2 bases and J shed 3 bases, with 10 bases lying between them. Germline loops: CDR1 SEHNR, CDR2 FQNEAQ (reference sequence). Profiled with immunoSEQ multiplex PCR; TCRdb holds only in-frame clones, not every one. The sample carries about 87,000 clones, roughly 90% recorded once. The specimen comprised PBMCs, sampled around atezolizumab (anti-PD-L1) treatment. V usage is TRBV7-9 and J usage is TRBJ1-1; the D is unclear. The source of this sequence is a woman aged 80 or over with urothelial cancer. The CDR3 reads CASSLSVRDTEAFF. The DNA of the CDR3 is TGTGCCAGCAGCTTAAGTGTTCGGGACACTGAAGCTTTCTTT.